This TCR beta chain was profiled in a study of PD-1 blockade in classical Hodgkin lymphoma. Study-level background: Nivolumab dosed at 3 mg/kg went to patients intravenously every 2 weeks.

With respect to this clone: The target antigen is unknown.

The CDR3 has 14 amino acids. The junction had 5 bases not matched to a gene; V was cut back by 3 bases and J by 9 bases. Germline loops: CDR1 GTSNPN, CDR2 SVGIG (reference sequence). Sequencing was performed with immunoSEQ multiplex PCR; in TCRdb, only in-frame clones are kept and a portion is missing. The sample consists of tens of thousands of clones, 78% of them appearing once. Study conclusions and caveats: The diversity seen at baseline in complete responders resembled that of newly diagnosed patients.

The time point here: cycle 4 day 1 (C4D1), after five to seven weeks of nivolumab. The patients all showed relapse after autologous stem cell transplantation, while their brentuximab vedotin exposure varied. J is TRBJ1-6 and V is TRBV30, with TRBD1 matching over 10 bases. The clonotype was recovered from a human donor with classical Hodgkin lymphoma. Sample: peripheral blood mononuclear cells (PBMCs), taken before the fourth cycle of nivolumab. The DNA of the CDR3 is TGTGCCTGGAGCCTAGACAGGGGGCTTTCACCCCTCCACTTT. Its protein product is CAWSLDRGLSPLHF.